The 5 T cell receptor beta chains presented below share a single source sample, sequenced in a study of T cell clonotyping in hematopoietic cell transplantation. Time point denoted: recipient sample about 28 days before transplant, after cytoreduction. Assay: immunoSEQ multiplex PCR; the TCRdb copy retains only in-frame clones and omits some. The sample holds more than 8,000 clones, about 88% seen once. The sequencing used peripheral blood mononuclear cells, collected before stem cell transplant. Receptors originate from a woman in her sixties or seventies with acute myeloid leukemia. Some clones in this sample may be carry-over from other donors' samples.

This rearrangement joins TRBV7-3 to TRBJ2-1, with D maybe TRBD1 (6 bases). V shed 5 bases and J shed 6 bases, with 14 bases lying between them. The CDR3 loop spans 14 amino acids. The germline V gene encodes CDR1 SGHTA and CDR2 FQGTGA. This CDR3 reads CASSRRGGSNEQFF. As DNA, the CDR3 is TGTGCCAGCAGCCGGAGAGGGGGATCCAATGAGCAGTTCTTC.

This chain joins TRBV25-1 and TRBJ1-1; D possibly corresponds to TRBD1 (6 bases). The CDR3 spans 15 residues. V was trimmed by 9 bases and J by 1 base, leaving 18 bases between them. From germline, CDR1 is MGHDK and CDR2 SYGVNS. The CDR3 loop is CARSDRPRGNTEAFF. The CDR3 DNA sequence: TGTGCCAGGTCAGACAGGCCCCGCGGGAACACTGAAGCTTTCTTT.

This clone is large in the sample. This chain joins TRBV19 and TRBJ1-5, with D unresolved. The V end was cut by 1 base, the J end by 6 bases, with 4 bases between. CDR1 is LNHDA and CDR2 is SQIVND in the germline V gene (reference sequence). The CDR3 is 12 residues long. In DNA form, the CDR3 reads TGTGCCAGTAGTATAGGGATTCAGCCCCAGCATTTT. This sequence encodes CASSIGIQPQHF. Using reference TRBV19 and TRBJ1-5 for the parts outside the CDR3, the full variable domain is DGGITQSPKYLFRKEGQNVTLSCEQNLNHDAMYWYRQDPGQGLRLIYYSQIVNDFQKGDIAEGYSVSREKKESFPLTVTSAQKNPTAFYLCASSIGIQPQHFGDGTRLSIL.

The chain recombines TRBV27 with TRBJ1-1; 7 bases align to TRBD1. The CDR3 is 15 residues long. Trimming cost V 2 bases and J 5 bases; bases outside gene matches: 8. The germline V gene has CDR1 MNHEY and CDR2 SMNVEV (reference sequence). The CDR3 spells CASSLIDRVATEAFF. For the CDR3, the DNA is TGTGCCAGCAGTTTAATCGACAGGGTGGCGACTGAAGCTTTCTTT.

In DNA form, the CDR3 reads TGCGCCAGCAGCTCAACCGGGACTAGCGGAACCGAGCAGTACTTC. It specifies CASSSTGTSGTEQYF. The chain links TRBV5-1 to TRBJ2-7; 11 bases fit TRBD2. The CDR3 is made up of 15 amino acids. Unmatched junction bases numbered 8, after V lost 3 bases and J lost 6 bases. CDR1 SGHRS and CDR2 YFSETQ come from the germline V gene.